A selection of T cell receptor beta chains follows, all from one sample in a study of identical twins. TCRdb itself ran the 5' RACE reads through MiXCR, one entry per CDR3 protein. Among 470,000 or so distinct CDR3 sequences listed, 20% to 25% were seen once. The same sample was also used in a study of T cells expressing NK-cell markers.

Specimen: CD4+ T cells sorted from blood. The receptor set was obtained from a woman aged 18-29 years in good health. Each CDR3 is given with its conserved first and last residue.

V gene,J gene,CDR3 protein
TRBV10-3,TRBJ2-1,CAISEGLFNEQFF
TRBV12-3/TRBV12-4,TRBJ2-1,CASSPTKPYNEQFF
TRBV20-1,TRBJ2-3,CSARALRVAPTTDTQYF
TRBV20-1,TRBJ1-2,CSRRGAHGYTF
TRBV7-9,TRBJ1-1,CASSTPGQGMLAFF
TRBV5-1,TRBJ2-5,CASSLQGLAVVQETQYF
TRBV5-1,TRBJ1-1,CASSLALGGGNTEAFF
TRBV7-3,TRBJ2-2,CASSPSLAAAGELFF
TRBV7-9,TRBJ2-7,CASSRTLGYEQYF
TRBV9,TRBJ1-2,CASSENTMGQNYGYTF
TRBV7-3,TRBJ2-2,CASSLSLAGGIAGELFF
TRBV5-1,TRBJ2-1,CASSFSGGPEDEQFF
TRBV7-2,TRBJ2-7,CASSLAGGGAPYEQYF
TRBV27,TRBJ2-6,CASSPSYSGANVLTF
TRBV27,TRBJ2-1,CASSRPWDNNEQFF
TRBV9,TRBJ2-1,CASSVAPGLASNEQFF
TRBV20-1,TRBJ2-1,CSARDPAGGHFNGEQFF
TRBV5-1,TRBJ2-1,CASSGIGSDNEQFF
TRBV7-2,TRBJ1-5,CASSTGTASNQPQHF
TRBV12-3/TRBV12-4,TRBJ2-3,CASSLGLAGGPLDTQYF
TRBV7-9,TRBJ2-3,CASSSPGGSRVADTQYF
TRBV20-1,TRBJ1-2,CSANPQGSYGYTF
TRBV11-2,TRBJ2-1,CASSPATVSYNEQFF
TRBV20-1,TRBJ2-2,CSASRTSGGTGELFF
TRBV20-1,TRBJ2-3,CSARSRKTSSTDTQYF
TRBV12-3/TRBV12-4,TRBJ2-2,CASRTTVGRVTGELFF
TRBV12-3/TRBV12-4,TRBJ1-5,CATKGGNSNQPQHF
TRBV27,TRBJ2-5,CASSLSRVETQYF
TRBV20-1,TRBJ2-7,CSAHKAVYEQYF
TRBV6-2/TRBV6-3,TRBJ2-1,CASSYERVFEQFF
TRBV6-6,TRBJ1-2,CASSLDRGHGYTF
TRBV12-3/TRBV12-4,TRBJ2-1,CASSQSQSDWDEQFF